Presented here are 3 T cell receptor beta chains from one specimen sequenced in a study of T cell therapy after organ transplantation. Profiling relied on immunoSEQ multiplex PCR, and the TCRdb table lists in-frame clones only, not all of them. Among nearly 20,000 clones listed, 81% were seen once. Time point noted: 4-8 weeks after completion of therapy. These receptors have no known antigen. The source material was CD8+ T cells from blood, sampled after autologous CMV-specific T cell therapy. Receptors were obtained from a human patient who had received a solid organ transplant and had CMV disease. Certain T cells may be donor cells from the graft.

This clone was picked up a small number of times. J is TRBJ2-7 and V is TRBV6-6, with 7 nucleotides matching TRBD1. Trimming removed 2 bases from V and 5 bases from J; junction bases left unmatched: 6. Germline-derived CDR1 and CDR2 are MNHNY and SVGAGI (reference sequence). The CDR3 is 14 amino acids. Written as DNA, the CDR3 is TGTGCCAGCAGTTACGCGACAGGGCGGGACGAGCAGTACTTC. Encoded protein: CASSYATGRDEQYF.

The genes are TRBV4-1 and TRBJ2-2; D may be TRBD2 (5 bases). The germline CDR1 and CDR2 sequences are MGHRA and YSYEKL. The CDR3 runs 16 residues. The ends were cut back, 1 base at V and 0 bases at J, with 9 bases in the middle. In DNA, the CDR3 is TGCGCCAGCAGCCAAGTTCCAGCGGCGAACACCGGGGAGCTGTTTTTT. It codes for CASSQVPAANTGELFF.

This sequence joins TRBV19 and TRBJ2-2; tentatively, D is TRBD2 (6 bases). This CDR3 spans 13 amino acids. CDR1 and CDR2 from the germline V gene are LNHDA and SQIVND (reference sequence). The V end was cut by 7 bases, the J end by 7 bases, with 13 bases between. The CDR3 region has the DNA TGTGCCAGTATGATGGGAGGTGGCGGGGAGCTGTTTTTT. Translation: CASMMGGGGELFF.